This T cell receptor beta chain was obtained from a study of shared clonotypes between healthy human individuals. Study details: Participating donors consisted of a couple of women and a few men aged 18 to 49.

As regards this clone: Its antigen remains unidentified.

Germline CDR1 is MGHRA and CDR2 is YSYEKL. The CDR3 is 14 amino acids. V was trimmed by 2 bases and J by 4 bases, leaving 6 bases between them. Study results and limitations: All-four-donor shared clonotypes had higher generation probabilities than non-shared clonotypes did.

For sorted subsets, approximately 180 ng DNA per replicate equaled roughly 29,000 T cell genomes. TCRdb keeps only in-frame clones here, not all; method: immunoSEQ multiplex PCR. This repertoire shows a few million clones, about 92% found once; its top ten account for 0.11% to 0.15%. The chain combines TRBV4-1 with TRBJ1-6; a weak D match, TRBD1 (5 bases). Source material: naive CD4+ T cells sorted from blood. The sample's subset: CD45RA+ positively selected. The TCR sequence derives from a man aged 18 to 30 in good health. The CDR3 loop is CASSQQGYNSPLHF. CDR3 bases: TGCGCCAGCAGCCAACAGGGTTATAATTCACCCCTCCACTTT.